Each of the 18 T cell receptor beta chains below was sequenced from the same sample in a study of beta chain features in type 1 diabetes. Study findings and constraints: Type 1 diabetes patients showed a moderate but significant shortening of TCRB CDR3s in all four CD4+ subsets.

No antigens are known for them. Reverse transcription of all isolated RNA meant that expressed TCRB transcripts were sequenced. Method: immunoSEQ multiplex PCR; TCRdb's copy keeps in-frame clones and lacks some. This table holds approximately 140,000 clones, approximately 10% found once. Material for sequencing was central memory CD4+ T cells from blood. All receptors derive from a man aged 25 to 40 with type 1 diabetes.

This clone was counted between two and nine times. The chain couples TRBV7-2 to TRBJ2-5; D possibly corresponds to TRBD1 (5 bases). This CDR3 contains 13 residues. V was trimmed by 4 bases and J by 3 bases, leaving 9 bases between them. Germline V CDR1 and CDR2: SGHTA, FQGNSA. The CDR3 bases are TGTGCCAGCAGCTGGACACAGAAAGAGACCCAGTACTTC. Its translation is CASSWTQKETQYF.

This sequence joins TRBV6-5 and TRBJ2-6; D is perhaps TRBD1 (6 bases). Trimming left V 2 bases short and J 13 bases short, with 18 bases between. CDR1 and CDR2 from the germline V gene are MNHEY and SVGAGI. The CDR3 totals 15 residues. The CDR3 DNA sequence: TGTGCCAGCAGTTACAGGACAGATCCCCCTCAGGTCCTGACTTTC. Amino acids: CASSYRTDPPQVLTF.

This clone showed up just a few times. The gene calls are TRBV7-9 and TRBJ1-3; D is unresolved. This CDR3 comprises 14 residues. V was shortened by 5 bases and J by 7 bases, with 15 bases between the two germline ends. Germline loops: CDR1 SEHNR, CDR2 FQNEAQ (reference sequence). The DNA for the CDR3 is TGTGCCAGCAGCCATTCCCCTCCGCGGAACACCATATATTTT. This codes for CASSHSPPRNTIYF.

This clone was observed a few times. The genes are TRBV4-3 and TRBJ2-1; D unclear. This CDR3 spans 18 amino acids. Germline V gene sequence: CDR1 LGHNA, CDR2 YSLEER. The ends were cut back, 0 bases at V and 2 bases at J, with 17 bases in the middle. The CDR3 here is CASSQDHLRPPPYNEQFF. The CDR3 DNA sequence: TGCGCCAGCAGCCAAGATCATCTGCGCCCACCCCCCTACAATGAGCAGTTCTTC.

This clone showed up just a few times. The V call is TRBV20-1, the J call TRBJ2-3, with D hard to call. Trimming shortened V by 5 bases and J by 6 bases, and 6 bases separated the two germline ends. Germline V gene lookup returns CDR1 DFQATT and CDR2 SNEGSKA (reference sequence). The CDR3 contains 10 residues. The CDR3 loop reads CSALEDTQYF. In DNA form, the CDR3 reads TGCAGTGCTCTAGAGGATACGCAGTATTTT.

The chain joins TRBV9 to TRBJ1-5, with a weak D call TRBD1 (5 bases). From germline, CDR1 is SGDLS and CDR2 YYNGEE. V lost 4 bases to trimming and J lost 4 bases, with 12 bases between them. There are 14 residues in the CDR3. The CDR3 reads CASSSGFGNQPQHF. Here the CDR3 DNA reads TGTGCCAGCAGCTCAGGGTTTGGAAATCAGCCCCAGCATTTT.

The chain has TRBV2 and TRBJ1-6; 9 bases agree with TRBD1. J lost 10 bases, V lost 5 bases, and 3 bases had no gene match. CDR1 and CDR2 from the germline V gene are SNHLY and FYNNEI. The CDR3 covers 13 residues. This chain's CDR3 is CASSWDRDSPLHF. The CDR3 DNA reads TGTGCCAGCAGTTGGGACAGGGACTCACCCCTCCACTTT.

Only a few counts were recorded for this clone. The chain joins TRBV2 to TRBJ1-5; D is ambiguous. In germline, CDR1 is SNHLY, CDR2 FYNNEI. CDR3 length: 14 amino acids. Trimming removed 0 bases from V and 3 bases from J, with 6 bases in between. CDR3 protein: CASSEALDNQPQHF. The CDR3 DNA reads as TGTGCCAGCAGTGAAGCGTTAGACAATCAGCCCCAGCATTTT.

On this clone itself: The sample contains more than one DNA sequence encoding this CDR3. The chain combines TRBV2 with TRBJ2-5, with TRBD1 as a possible D gene (6 bases). This CDR3 is built from 12 residues. Germline CDR1 reads SNHLY; CDR2 reads FYNNEI. Trimming shortened V by 3 bases and J by 4 bases, and 6 bases separated the two germline ends. CDR3 nucleotides: TGTGCCAGCAGTGACAGGGGAGAGACCCAGTACTTC. It yields the protein CASSDRGETQYF.

The rearrangement links TRBV19 to TRBJ2-1; TRBD2 matches at 7 bases. The CDR3 is made up of 14 amino acids. Per the germline V gene, CDR1 is LNHDA and CDR2 is SQIVND (reference sequence). The V and J ends lost 3 bases and 8 bases, in that order; junction bases with no gene match: 7. The CDR3 nucleotides are TGTGCCAGTAGTATTAGGACTAGTGTCGATGAGCAGTTCTTC. It yields the protein CASSIRTSVDEQFF. Full variable domain (missing parts from reference TRBV19 and TRBJ2-1): DGGITQSPKYLFRKEGQNVTLSCEQNLNHDAMYWYRQDPGQGLRLIYYSQIVNDFQKGDIAEGYSVSREKKESFPLTVTSAQKNPTAFYLCASSIRTSVDEQFFGPGTRLTVL.

This clone was seen at least ten times. The rearrangement joins TRBV7-9 to TRBJ1-2, with D possibly matching TRBD1 (6 bases). Per the germline V gene, CDR1 is SEHNR and CDR2 is FQNEAQ (reference sequence). The length of the CDR3 is 14 residues. Between the trimmed V and J ends, which lost 7 bases and 4 bases, there was a span of 16 bases. CDR3 loop: CASTPTYRVYGYTF. The DNA of the CDR3 is TGTGCCAGCACCCCCACATACAGGGTCTATGGCTACACCTTC. Variable domain in full (rest from reference TRBV7-9 and TRBJ1-2): DTGVSQNPRHKITKRGQNVTFRCDPISEHNRLYWYRQTLGQGPEFLTYFQNEAQLEKSRLLSDRFSAERPKGSFSTLEIQRTEQGDSAMYLCASTPTYRVYGYTFGSGTRLTVV.

This chain uses TRBV7-9 with TRBJ1-1; D remains unclear. The CDR3 loop spans 11 amino acids. CDR1 is SEHNR and CDR2 is FQNEAQ in the germline V gene (reference sequence). The V end lost 5 bases, the J end lost 11 bases, and 12 bases lay between the germline ends. CDR3 loop: CASSGGPRAFF. The CDR3 nucleotides read TGTGCCAGCAGCGGAGGCCCCAGGGCTTTCTTT.

This clone came up a few times. The DNA of the CDR3 is TGTGCCAGCAGCATGGACCCGGGCACTGAAGCTTTCTTT. It translates to CASSMDPGTEAFF. The chain combines TRBV5-4 with TRBJ1-1, with unresolved D. This CDR3 region has 13 residues. Deletions cut 4 bases from V and 4 bases from J, with 11 bases between. The germline gives CDR1 SGHNT, CDR2 YYREEE (reference sequence).

This clone was seen more than once but under ten times. The chain combines TRBV2 with TRBJ2-3, with 9 bases fitting TRBD2. Unmatched junction bases numbered 4, after V lost 5 bases and J lost 4 bases. CDR3 size: 14 residues. Germline V gene data show CDR1 as SNHLY and CDR2 as FYNNEI. The chain's CDR3 is CASSPGLASDTQYF. CDR3 nucleotides: TGTGCCAGCAGTCCGGGACTAGCTTCAGATACGCAGTATTTT.

V usage is TRBV9 and J usage is TRBJ2-3; D gene ambiguous. Trimming removed 2 bases from V and 5 bases from J, with 18 bases in between. Germline V gene lookup returns CDR1 SGDLS and CDR2 YYNGEE. The CDR3 covers 16 residues. The CDR3 DNA is TGTGCCAGCAGCGTTGCCCCCACTCGACTTATAGATACGCAGTATTTT. Its protein is CASSVAPTRLIDTQYF.

The rearrangement joins TRBV11-2 to TRBJ2-7, with 8 nucleotides matching TRBD1. This CDR3 spans 16 amino acids. V lost 3 bases and J lost 6; bases outside the gene matches: 13. CDR1 and CDR2 from the germline V gene are SGHAT and FQNNGV. CDR3 DNA: TGTGCCAGCAGCTTGGGGTTGGCGACAGGGGAGGCCGAGCAGTACTTC. It is translated as CASSLGLATGEAEQYF.

Only a few counts were recorded for this clone. The V and J genes are TRBV7-3 and TRBJ2-6; D is possibly TRBD1 (5 bases). In germline, CDR1 is SGHTA, CDR2 FQGTGA. The CDR3 totals 16 residues. V was shortened by 5 bases and J by 4 bases, with 15 bases between the two germline ends. CDR3 sequence: CASSLSWGYGANVLTF. The CDR3 DNA sequence: TGTGCCAGCAGCCTCTCCTGGGGCTACGGGGCCAACGTCCTGACTTTC.

This clone has just a few counts. J is TRBJ2-2 and V is TRBV9; no firm D call. The germline V and J ends were trimmed by 0 bases and 7 bases, with 7 bases remaining between them. This CDR3 has 13 amino acids. Germline-derived CDR1 and CDR2 are SGDLS and YYNGEE. As DNA, the CDR3 is TGTGCCAGCAGCGTAGGGGCTCTCGGGGAGCTGTTTTTT. Protein sequence: CASSVGALGELFF.